This T cell receptor beta chain was observed in a study of blood T cell repertoires in COVID-19. Profiling relied on immunoSEQ multiplex PCR, and the TCRdb table lists in-frame clones only, not all of them. The data show under 500,000 clones, around nine tenths seen once. This CDR3 has 13 residues. CDR1 is LNHDA and CDR2 is SQIVND in the germline V gene (reference sequence). V lost 3 bases and J 5 bases, leaving 8 bases between the germline ends. The gene calls are TRBV19 and TRBJ1-5; D remains ambiguous. The sample consisted of PBMCs or T cells enriched from blood (not recorded which). The source of this sequence is a woman aged 18-29 years with acute COVID-19. The DNA of the CDR3 is TGTGCCAGTAGTATGGTCCGCGATCAGCCCCAGCATTTT. Residues: CASSMVRDQPQHF.